The source of this T cell receptor beta chain is a study of blood T cell repertoires in COVID-19. Study context: The analysed material was cDNA or gDNA that came from T cells, B-cell-depleted T cells, or PBMCs.

Those who participated ranged in age from 18 to 89 years and resided in about two dozen US areas. Clinical history as reported by participants underpinned cohort assignment. Two negative PCRs, clearance, or symptom resolution had been documented for recovered Cohort 3 donors. This CDR3 has 14 residues. Germline V gives CDR1 MDHEN, CDR2 SYDVKM. With V trimmed by 1 base and J by 5 bases, 2 bases remained unmatched. Repertoires were generated with immunoSEQ multiplex PCR, while TCRdb's copy carries only in-frame clones and drops some. The sample includes fewer than 450,000 clones, about 88% seen only once; the top ten take more than 0.8%.

The genes are TRBV28 and TRBJ1-2; 9 positions agree with TRBD1. The TCR originated in a young woman who had recovered from COVID-19. Sequenced input: PBMCs or T cells enriched from blood (not recorded which). Here the CDR3 DNA reads TGTGCCAGCAGTTTATCCGACAGGGGGTATGGCTACACCTTC. Its protein product is CASSLSDRGYGYTF.